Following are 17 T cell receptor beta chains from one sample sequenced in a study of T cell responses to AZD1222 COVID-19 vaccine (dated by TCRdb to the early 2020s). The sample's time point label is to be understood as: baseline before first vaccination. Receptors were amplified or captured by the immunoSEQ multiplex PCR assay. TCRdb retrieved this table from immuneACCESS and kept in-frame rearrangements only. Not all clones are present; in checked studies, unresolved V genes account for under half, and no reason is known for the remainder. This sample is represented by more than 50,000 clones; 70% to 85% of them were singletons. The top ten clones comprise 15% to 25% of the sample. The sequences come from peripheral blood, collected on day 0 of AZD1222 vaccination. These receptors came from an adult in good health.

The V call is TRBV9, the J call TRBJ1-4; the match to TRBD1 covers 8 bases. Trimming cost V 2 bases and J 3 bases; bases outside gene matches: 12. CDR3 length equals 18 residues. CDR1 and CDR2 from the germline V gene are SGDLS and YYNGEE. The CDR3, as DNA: TGTGCCAGCAGCGTCACCGGGACAGGTTTGGTGGCTAATGAAAAACTGTTTTTT. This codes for CASSVTGTGLVANEKLFF. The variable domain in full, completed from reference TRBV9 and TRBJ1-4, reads DSGVTQTPKHLITATGQRVTLRCSPRSGDLSVYWYQQSLDQGLQFLIQYYNGEERAKGNILERFSAQQFPDLHSELNLSSLELGDSALYFCASSVTGTGLVANEKLFFGSGTQLSVL.

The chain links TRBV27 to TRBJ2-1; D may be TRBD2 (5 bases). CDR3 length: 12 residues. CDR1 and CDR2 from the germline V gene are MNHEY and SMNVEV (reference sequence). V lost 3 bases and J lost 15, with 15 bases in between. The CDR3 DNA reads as TGTGCCAGCAGTTTCCCCTCGGGCGGGTGGTTCTTC. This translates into CASSFPSGGWFF.

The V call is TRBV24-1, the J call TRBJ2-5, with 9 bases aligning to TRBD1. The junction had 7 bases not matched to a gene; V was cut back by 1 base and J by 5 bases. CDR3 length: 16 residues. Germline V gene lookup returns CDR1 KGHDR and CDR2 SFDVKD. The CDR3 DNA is TGTGCCACCAGTGATTTTACAACAGGGGGCTGGGAGACCCAGTACTTC. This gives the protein CATSDFTTGGWETQYF.

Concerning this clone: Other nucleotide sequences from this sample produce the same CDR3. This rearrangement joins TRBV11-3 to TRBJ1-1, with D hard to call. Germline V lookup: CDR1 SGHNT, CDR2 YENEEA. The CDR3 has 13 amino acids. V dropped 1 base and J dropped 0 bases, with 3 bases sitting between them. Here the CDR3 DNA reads TGTGCCAGCAGCTTAGGGCTGAACACTGAAGCTTTCTTT. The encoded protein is CASSLGLNTEAFF.

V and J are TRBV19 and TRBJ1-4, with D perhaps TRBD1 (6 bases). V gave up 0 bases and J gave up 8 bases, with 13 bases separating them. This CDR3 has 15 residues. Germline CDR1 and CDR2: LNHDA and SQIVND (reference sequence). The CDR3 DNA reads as TGTGCCAGTAGTATAGACACAGGGTGGGAAGAAAAACTGTTTTTT. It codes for CASSIDTGWEEKLFF.

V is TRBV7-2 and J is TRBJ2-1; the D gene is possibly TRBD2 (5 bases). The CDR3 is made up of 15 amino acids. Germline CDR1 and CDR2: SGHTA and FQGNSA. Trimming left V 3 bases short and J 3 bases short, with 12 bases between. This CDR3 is CASSLEAADYNEQFF. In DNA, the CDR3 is TGTGCCAGCAGCTTGGAAGCGGCCGACTACAATGAGCAGTTCTTC.

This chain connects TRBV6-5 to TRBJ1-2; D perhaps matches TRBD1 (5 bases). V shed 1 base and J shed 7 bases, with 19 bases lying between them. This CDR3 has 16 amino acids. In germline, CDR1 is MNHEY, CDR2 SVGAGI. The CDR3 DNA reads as TGTGCCAGCAGTTACTATTCCGGGACGAAGGGCCGTGGCTACACCTTC. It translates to CASSYYSGTKGRGYTF.

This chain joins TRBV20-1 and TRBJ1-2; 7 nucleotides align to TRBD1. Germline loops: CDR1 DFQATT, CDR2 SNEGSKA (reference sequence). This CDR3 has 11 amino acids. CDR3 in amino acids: CTVDRNYGYTF. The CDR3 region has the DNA TGCACGGTGGACAGGAACTATGGCTACACCTTC.

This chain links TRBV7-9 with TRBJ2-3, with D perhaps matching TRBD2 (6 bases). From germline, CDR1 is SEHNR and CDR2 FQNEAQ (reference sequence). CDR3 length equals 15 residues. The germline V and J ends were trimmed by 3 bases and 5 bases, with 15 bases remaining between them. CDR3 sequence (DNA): TGTGCCAGCAGCTTCCTGGGCGGGATAGTAGATACGCAGTATTTT. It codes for CASSFLGGIVDTQYF.

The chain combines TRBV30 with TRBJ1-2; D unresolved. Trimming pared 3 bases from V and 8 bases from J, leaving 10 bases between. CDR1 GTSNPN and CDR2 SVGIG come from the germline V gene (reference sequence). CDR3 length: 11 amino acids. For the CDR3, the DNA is TGTGCCTGGAGCGCACAAGGGGGCTACACCTTC. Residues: CAWSAQGGYTF.

The CDR3 protein is CASSVDQVRDEQFF. The CDR3 region has the DNA TGTGCCAGCAGCGTAGACCAGGTTAGGGATGAGCAGTTCTTC. The V gene is TRBV9, the J gene TRBJ2-1; D not certain. The CDR3 runs 14 residues. Germline V CDR1 and CDR2: SGDLS, YYNGEE. V was cut by 0 bases and J by 8 bases, with 12 bases left in between.

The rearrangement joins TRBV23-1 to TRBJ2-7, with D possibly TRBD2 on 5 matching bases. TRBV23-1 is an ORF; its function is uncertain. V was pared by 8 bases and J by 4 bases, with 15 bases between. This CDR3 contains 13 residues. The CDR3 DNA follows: TGCGCCAGCCTTTTAGGAGGCGATTACGAGCAGTACGTC. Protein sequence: CASLLGGDYEQYV.

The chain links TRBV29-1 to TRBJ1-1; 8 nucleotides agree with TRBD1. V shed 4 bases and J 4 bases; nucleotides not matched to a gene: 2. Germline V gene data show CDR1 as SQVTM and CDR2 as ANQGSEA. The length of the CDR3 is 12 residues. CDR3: CSVATGGTEAFF. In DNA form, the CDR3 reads TGCAGCGTTGCAACAGGGGGCACTGAAGCTTTCTTT.

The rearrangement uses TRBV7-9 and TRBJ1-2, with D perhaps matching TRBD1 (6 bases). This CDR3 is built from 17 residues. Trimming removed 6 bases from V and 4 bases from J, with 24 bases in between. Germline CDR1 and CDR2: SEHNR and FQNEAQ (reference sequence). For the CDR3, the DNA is TGTGCCAGCAGTTTGGGGGCCCGTGTTCTGGAGTCCTATGGCTACACCTTC. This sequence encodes CASSLGARVLESYGYTF.

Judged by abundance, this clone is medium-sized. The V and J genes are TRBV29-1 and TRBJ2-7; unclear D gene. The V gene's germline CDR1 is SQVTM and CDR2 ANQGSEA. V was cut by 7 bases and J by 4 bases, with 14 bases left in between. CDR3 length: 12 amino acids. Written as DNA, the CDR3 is TGCAGCGAGCAGGCGTCCGATTACGAGCAGTACGTC. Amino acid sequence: CSEQASDYEQYV.

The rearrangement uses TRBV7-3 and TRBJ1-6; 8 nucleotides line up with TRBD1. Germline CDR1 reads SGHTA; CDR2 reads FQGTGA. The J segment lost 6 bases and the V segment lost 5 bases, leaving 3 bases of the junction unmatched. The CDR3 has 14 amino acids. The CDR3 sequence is CASSQGQGNSPLHF. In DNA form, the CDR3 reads TGTGCCAGCAGCCAAGGACAGGGTAATTCACCCCTCCACTTT.

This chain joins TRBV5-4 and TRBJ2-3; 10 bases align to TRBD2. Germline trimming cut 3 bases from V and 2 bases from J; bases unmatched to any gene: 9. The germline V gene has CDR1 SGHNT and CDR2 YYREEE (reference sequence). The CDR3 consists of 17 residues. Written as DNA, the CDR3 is TGTGCCAGCAGCTCCCCGAAGGGACTAGCGATCACAGATACGCAGTATTTT. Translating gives CASSSPKGLAITDTQYF.